This TCR beta chain was captured by sequencing in a study of control samples from healthy donors and cancer patients. The germline V gene has CDR1 WNHNN and CDR2 SYGVQD (reference sequence). The V end lost 1 base, the J end lost 4 bases, and 19 bases lay between the germline ends. This CDR3 is 17 amino acids long. Sequencing used immunoSEQ multiplex PCR; TCRdb keeps in-frame clones, though not all of them. The sample contains some 150,000 clones, just over 95% of which appear only once. The receptor was isolated from a woman aged 25 to 45 in good health. The rearrangement uses TRBV10-1 and TRBJ1-1; D is uncertain. The sequenced material came from blood. DNA of the CDR3: TGCGCCAGCAGTGAGTACACGGGGTTCGGAGCCTTCACTGAAGCTTTCTTT. Its translation: CASSEYTGFGAFTEAFF.